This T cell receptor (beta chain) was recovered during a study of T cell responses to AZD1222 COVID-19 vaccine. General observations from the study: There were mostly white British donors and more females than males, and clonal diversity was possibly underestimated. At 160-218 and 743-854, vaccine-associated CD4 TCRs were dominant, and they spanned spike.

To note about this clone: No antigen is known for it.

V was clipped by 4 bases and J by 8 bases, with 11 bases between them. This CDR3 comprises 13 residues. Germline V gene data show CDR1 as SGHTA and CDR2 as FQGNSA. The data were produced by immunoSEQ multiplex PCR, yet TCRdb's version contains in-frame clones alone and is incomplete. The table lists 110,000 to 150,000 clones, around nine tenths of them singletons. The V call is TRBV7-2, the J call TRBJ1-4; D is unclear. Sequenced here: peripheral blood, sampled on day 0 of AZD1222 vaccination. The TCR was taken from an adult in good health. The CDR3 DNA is TGTGCCAGCAGCTCGGCAGGACGAGAAAAACTGTTTTTT. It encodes CASSSAGREKLFF.